Below are 31 T cell receptor beta chains sequenced from a single sample in a study of blood T cell repertoires in COVID-19. TCRdb's copy holds only in-frame clones and misses some; the assay was immunoSEQ multiplex PCR. The sample consists of roughly 230,000 clones, roughly 83% of them appearing once. Sequenced input: peripheral blood. The source is a woman between 50 and 59 years old with acute or convalescent COVID-19.

The sample holds a few counts of this clone. The chain couples TRBV11-2 to TRBJ2-1; 7 bases match TRBD2. The CDR3 sequence is 14 residues long. Germline CDR1 is SGHAT and CDR2 is FQNNGV. J gave up 9 bases and V 5 bases, and 10 bases lay outside the gene matches. CDR3: CASSQRTRIIEQFF. The CDR3 bases are TGTGCCAGCAGCCAACGGACTAGGATCATTGAGCAGTTCTTC.

The chain is built from TRBV4-2 and TRBJ2-2, with 7 bases identical to TRBD2. The length of the CDR3 is 19 residues. The junction had 16 bases not matched to a gene; V was cut back by 1 base and J by 5 bases. Germline CDR1 LGHNA, CDR2 YNFKEQ. The CDR3 region is CASSQVFGLAETGTGELFF. The CDR3 nucleotides read TGTGCCAGCAGCCAAGTTTTCGGTCTAGCGGAAACGGGGACCGGGGAGCTGTTTTTT.

The rearrangement uses TRBV5-1 and TRBJ1-5; D not resolved. The V and J ends lost 5 bases and 3 bases respectively, with 12 bases between them. CDR3 length: 14 residues. Per germline, CDR1 SGHRS and CDR2 YFSETQ. CDR3 bases: TGCGCCAGCAGACTGGACGGGGACAATCAGCCCCAGCATTTT. The encoded protein is CASRLDGDNQPQHF.

The chain carries TRBV14 and TRBJ2-1, with a weak D call TRBD2 (5 bases). The germline V gene has CDR1 SGHDN and CDR2 FVKESK. Trimming pared 0 bases from V and 3 bases from J, leaving 9 bases between. This CDR3 comprises 15 residues. DNA for the CDR3: TGTGCCAGCAGCCAAGAAGATCGGGACTACAATGAGCAGTTCTTC. Protein sequence: CASSQEDRDYNEQFF.

This clone was counted a single time. This rearrangement joins TRBV28 to TRBJ1-2; D might be TRBD1 (5 bases). The CDR3 is made up of 15 amino acids. The germline V and J ends were trimmed by 6 bases and 4 bases, with 18 bases remaining between them. Germline CDR1 is MDHEN and CDR2 is SYDVKM. The CDR3 nucleotides read TGTGCCAGCAGCTGGGAAGGGCAGGGCCTCTATGGCTACACCTTC. It translates to CASSWEGQGLYGYTF.

This chain connects TRBV24-1 to TRBJ2-7, with 11 bases identical to TRBD2. Trimming cost V 0 bases and J 3 bases; bases outside gene matches: 0. CDR1 is KGHDR and CDR2 is SFDVKD in the germline V gene. CDR3 size: 15 residues. The CDR3 DNA reads TGTGCCACCAGTGATTTGGGGACTAGCGGCTACGAGCAGTACTTC. Translated: CATSDLGTSGYEQYF.

The chain is built from TRBV27 and TRBJ2-3, with D maybe TRBD2 (6 bases). V lost 7 bases and J 4 bases, leaving 21 bases between the germline ends. The CDR3 spans 16 residues. Germline loops: CDR1 MNHEY, CDR2 SMNVEV (reference sequence). DNA of the CDR3: TGTGCCAGCAACTCTCAAGGCCGGGGGTCAGCAGATACGCAGTATTTT. Translating it yields CASNSQGRGSADTQYF.

The rearrangement uses TRBV11-2 and TRBJ2-3; the match to TRBD2 covers 7 bases. CDR1 and CDR2 from the germline V gene are SGHAT and FQNNGV. The V and J ends lost 8 bases and 0 bases, in that order; junction bases with no gene match: 8. This CDR3 has 15 amino acids. The CDR3 bases are TGTGCCAGCGACCGGGGGGTATCTAGCACAGATACGCAGTATTTT. Protein sequence: CASDRGVSSTDTQYF.

The chain employs TRBV12-1 and TRBJ1-6; the D call TRBD1 from the table was never checked on the DNA. TRBV12-1 is designated a pseudogene. CDR3 length: 16 residues. DNA of the CDR3: TGTGCCAGCAGCTTACAGGGGAGTAAAGTTAATTCACCCCTCCACTTT. This codes for CASSLQGSKVNSPLHF.

The gene calls are TRBV11-1 and TRBJ2-7; D unresolved. Trimming left V 4 bases short and J 2 bases short, with 9 bases between. This CDR3 contains 13 residues. Looked up from germline, CDR1 is SGHAT and CDR2 is FQDESV (reference sequence). This CDR3 is CASSSDSTYEQYF. CDR3 DNA: TGTGCCAGCAGCTCAGATTCGACCTACGAGCAGTACTTC.

CDR3 in amino acids: CASSARTGSTGELFF. Written as DNA, the CDR3 is TGTGCCAGCAGCGCCAGGACAGGGTCCACCGGGGAGCTGTTTTTT. V gene TRBV11-2 combines with J gene TRBJ2-2, with 8 bases identical to TRBD1. Looked up from germline, CDR1 is SGHAT and CDR2 is FQNNGV. CDR3 size: 15 residues. J was trimmed by 4 bases and V by 5 bases; bases with no gene match: 6.

The V and J genes are TRBV7-8 and TRBJ2-7; 7 nucleotides line up with TRBD1. Looked up from germline, CDR1 is SGHVS and CDR2 is FQNEAQ. The junction had 9 bases not matched to a gene; V was cut back by 4 bases and J by 0 bases. This CDR3 contains 16 residues. Here the CDR3 DNA reads TGTGCCAGCAGCTGGAGGAACAGGGACAGCTCCTACGAGCAGTACTTC. It encodes CASSWRNRDSSYEQYF.

The chain combines TRBV18 with TRBJ1-2; D is ambiguous. The CDR3 runs to 14 residues. V lost 2 bases to trimming and J lost 3 bases, with 10 bases between them. Per the germline V gene, CDR1 is KGHSH and CDR2 is LQKENI. The CDR3 loop reads CASSPGVQHYGYTF. The CDR3 DNA reads TGTGCCAGCTCACCAGGTGTACAGCACTATGGCTACACCTTC.

The chain couples TRBV4-1 to TRBJ2-3, with 14 bases matching TRBD2. Germline CDR1 MGHRA, CDR2 YSYEKL. The CDR3 is 18 amino acids. Trimming cost V 0 bases and J 10 bases; bases outside gene matches: 12. CDR3 protein: CASSQDPPTSGRAEAQYF. CDR3 coding DNA: TGCGCCAGCAGCCAAGATCCCCCGACTAGCGGGAGGGCCGAGGCGCAGTATTTT.

The chain employs TRBV20-1 and TRBJ2-7, with 9 nucleotides matching TRBD2. Germline V gene lookup returns CDR1 DFQATT and CDR2 SNEGSKA (reference sequence). J gave up 5 bases and V 3 bases, and 8 bases lay outside the gene matches. The CDR3 loop spans 14 amino acids. This chain's CDR3 is CSASETGLADEQYF. The CDR3 nucleotides are TGCAGTGCTAGTGAAACGGGACTAGCTGACGAGCAGTACTTC.

This sequence joins TRBV7-2 and TRBJ2-7; possible D gene TRBD1, 6 bases. Germline assignment: CDR1 SGHTA and CDR2 FQGNSA. Between the trimmed V and J ends, which lost 5 bases and 2 bases, there was a span of 10 bases. This CDR3 contains 13 residues. Here the CDR3 reads CASSRDRPYEQYF. The DNA of the CDR3 is TGTGCCAGCAGCCGTGACAGGCCCTACGAGCAGTACTTC.

The rearrangement joins TRBV19 to TRBJ2-3, with TRBD1 as a possible D gene (5 bases). Germline V gene lookup returns CDR1 LNHDA and CDR2 SQIVND (reference sequence). The CDR3 length is 13 residues. Trimming took off 7 bases at V and 0 bases at J, with 8 bases between the two ends. The CDR3 loop is CASKPGSTDTQYF. Written as DNA, the CDR3 is TGTGCCAGTAAACCAGGGAGCACAGATACGCAGTATTTT.

The CDR3 is CASSLGSTQETQYF. The CDR3 DNA sequence: TGTGCCAGCAGTTTGGGCAGTACCCAAGAGACCCAGTACTTC. J is TRBJ2-5 and V is TRBV27; D unclear. The CDR3 contains 14 residues. The V gene lost 3 bases and the J gene lost 1 base, with 9 bases spanning the gap. Germline-derived CDR1 and CDR2 are MNHEY and SMNVEV (reference sequence).

This clone was observed a single time. The chain uses TRBV11-2 and TRBJ2-1; TRBD1 matches at 7 bases. The CDR3 runs 15 residues. The V gene end was trimmed by 6 bases and the J gene end by 3 bases; junction bases not matched to a gene: 8. Germline V CDR1 and CDR2: SGHAT, FQNNGV. Here the CDR3 reads CASSRSGGRYNEQFF. In DNA form, the CDR3 reads TGTGCCAGCAGTCGATCAGGGGGACGCTACAATGAGCAGTTCTTC.

The V and J genes are TRBV3-1 (or the pseudogene TRBV3-2) and TRBJ2-1, with 11 bases fitting TRBD2. Germline V gene sequence: CDR1 LGHDT, CDR2 YNNKEL (reference sequence). The CDR3 runs 17 residues. After removal of 4 bases from V and 4 bases from J, the junction contained 9 bases not matched to a gene. The CDR3 sequence is CASSRNVTSGNYNEQFF. CDR3 nucleotide sequence: TGTGCCAGCAGCCGAAACGTGACTAGCGGGAATTACAATGAGCAGTTCTTC.

The J gene is TRBJ2-5, the V gene TRBV5-4, with D maybe TRBD1 (5 bases). V was cut by 0 bases and J by 5 bases, with 11 bases left in between. The CDR3 covers 14 residues. Germline CDR1 and CDR2: SGHNT and YYREEE (reference sequence). The CDR3 loop is CASSLAQRGETQYF. In DNA form, the CDR3 reads TGTGCCAGCAGCTTGGCCCAAAGGGGTGAGACCCAGTACTTC.

The rearrangement joins TRBV18 to TRBJ2-6; weak D call: TRBD1 (6 bases). The CDR3 extends over 18 amino acids. Trimming left V 2 bases short and J 2 bases short, with 16 bases between. Germline values: CDR1 KGHSH, CDR2 LQKENI. The CDR3 DNA follows: TGTGCCAGCTCACCAAACAATTACAGGGCTGCTGGGGCCAACGTCCTGACTTTC. Encoded protein: CASSPNNYRAAGANVLTF.

This sequence joins TRBV7-8 and TRBJ2-3; TRBD2 matches 12 bases. The CDR3 extends over 15 amino acids. The V gene's germline CDR1 is SGHVS and CDR2 FQNEAQ. Germline trimming cut 5 bases from V and 6 bases from J; bases unmatched to any gene: 6. The CDR3 here is CASSVGGTSGDTQYF. Written as DNA, the CDR3 is TGTGCCAGCAGCGTAGGAGGGACTAGCGGGGATACGCAGTATTTT.

The rearrangement joins TRBV6-5 to TRBJ1-2, with D uncertain. There are 15 residues in the CDR3. The V end lost 0 bases, the J end lost 4 bases, and 12 bases lay between the germline ends. Germline loops: CDR1 MNHEY, CDR2 SVGAGI. As DNA, the CDR3 is TGTGCCAGCAGTTACTCGAGAGGCCGGTCCTATGGCTACACCTTC. This gives the protein CASSYSRGRSYGYTF.

CDR3 in amino acids: CASSIGGGYGYTF. The CDR3 nucleotides read TGTGCCAGTAGTATCGGGGGTGGCTATGGCTACACCTTC. The chain carries TRBV19 and TRBJ1-2; D might be TRBD1 (5 bases). This CDR3 has 13 amino acids. The germline V and J ends were trimmed by 3 bases and 4 bases, with 9 bases remaining between them. CDR1 is LNHDA and CDR2 is SQIVND in the germline V gene (reference sequence).

This sequence joins TRBV19 and TRBJ1-5, with TRBD1 as a possible D gene (5 bases). The CDR3 has 13 residues. Deletions cut 6 bases from V and 3 bases from J, with 9 bases between. CDR1 is LNHDA, CDR2 SQIVND, per germline (reference sequence). The CDR3 DNA reads as TGTGCCAGTAGCACAGGCTACAATCAGCCCCAGCATTTT. This translates into CASSTGYNQPQHF. Combining the CDR3 with reference TRBV19 and TRBJ1-5 gives the whole variable domain DGGITQSPKYLFRKEGQNVTLSCEQNLNHDAMYWYRQDPGQGLRLIYYSQIVNDFQKGDIAEGYSVSREKKESFPLTVTSAQKNPTAFYLCASSTGYNQPQHFGDGTRLSIL.

The CDR3 loop reads CASSRGTGGAVRDGYTF. The CDR3 bases are TGTGCCAGCAGCCGCGGGACAGGGGGCGCCGTTAGGGATGGCTACACCTTC. This sequence joins TRBV7-2 and TRBJ1-2; 12 nucleotides match TRBD1. The V gene end was trimmed by 5 bases and the J gene end by 6 bases; junction bases not matched to a gene: 13. Germline V CDR1 and CDR2: SGHTA, FQGNSA. The CDR3 consists of 17 residues.

The chain has TRBV29-1 and TRBJ1-4; 8 bases align to TRBD1. The CDR3 extends over 13 amino acids. In germline, CDR1 is SQVTM, CDR2 ANQGSEA. The V and J ends lost 4 bases and 7 bases, in that order; junction bases with no gene match: 5. The CDR3 nucleotides read TGCAGCGTTGGGGCAGGGGGCCGTGAAAAACTGTTTTTT. Its translation is CSVGAGGREKLFF.

The CDR3 sequence is CASRSSGGGTDTQYF. The DNA of the CDR3 is TGTGCCAGCAGGTCTAGCGGGGGCGGCACAGATACGCAGTATTTT. The chain joins TRBV3-1 (or the pseudogene TRBV3-2) to TRBJ2-3; 10 bases fit TRBD2. Germline V gene lookup returns CDR1 LGHDT and CDR2 YNNKEL (reference sequence). The CDR3 has 15 amino acids. The V segment lost 6 bases and the J segment 1 base; nucleotides outside the gene matches: 4.

A single count supports this clone. V usage is TRBV5-5 and J usage is TRBJ1-2; 8 bases align to TRBD1. This CDR3 is built from 17 residues. Germline CDR1 SGHKS, CDR2 YYEKEE (reference sequence). With 6 bases clipped from V and 4 bases from J, the junction kept 17 bases outside the gene matches. The CDR3, as DNA: TGTGCCAGCAAGGGACAGGTGGATGACTCGGATATCTATGGCTACACCTTC. Protein sequence: CASKGQVDDSDIYGYTF.

The CDR3 DNA follows: TGTGCCAGCAGTCTAGCGGGGGGCCTCACAGATACGCAGTATTTT. Encoded protein: CASSLAGGLTDTQYF. The chain carries TRBV3-1 (or the pseudogene TRBV3-2) and TRBJ2-3, with 11 bases aligning to TRBD2. V trimming: 6 bases; J trimming: 2 bases; junction bases outside the gene matches: 4. Germline-derived CDR1 and CDR2 are LGHDT and YNNKEL (reference sequence). This CDR3 has 15 amino acids.